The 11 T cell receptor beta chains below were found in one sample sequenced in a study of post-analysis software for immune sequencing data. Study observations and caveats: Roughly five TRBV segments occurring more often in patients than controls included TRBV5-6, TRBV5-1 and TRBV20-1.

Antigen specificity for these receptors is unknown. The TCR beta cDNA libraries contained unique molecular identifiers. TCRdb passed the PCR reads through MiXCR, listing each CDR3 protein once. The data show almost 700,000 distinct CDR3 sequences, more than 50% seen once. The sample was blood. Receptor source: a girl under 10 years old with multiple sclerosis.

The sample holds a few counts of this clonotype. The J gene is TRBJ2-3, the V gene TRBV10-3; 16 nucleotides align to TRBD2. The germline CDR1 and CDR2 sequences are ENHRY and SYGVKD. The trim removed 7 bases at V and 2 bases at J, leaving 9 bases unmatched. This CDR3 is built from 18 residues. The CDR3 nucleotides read TGTGCCATCACCCCGGGACTAGCGGGAGGGGGAATCACAGATACGCAGTATTTT. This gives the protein CAITPGLAGGGITDTQYF.

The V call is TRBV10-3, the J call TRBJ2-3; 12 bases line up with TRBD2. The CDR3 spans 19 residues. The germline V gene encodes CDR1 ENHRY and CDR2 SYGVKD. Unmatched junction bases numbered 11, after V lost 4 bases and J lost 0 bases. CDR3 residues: CAISAGRTSGVPSTDTQYF. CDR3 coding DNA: TGTGCCATCAGTGCGGGACGGACTAGCGGGGTGCCTAGCACAGATACGCAGTATTTT.

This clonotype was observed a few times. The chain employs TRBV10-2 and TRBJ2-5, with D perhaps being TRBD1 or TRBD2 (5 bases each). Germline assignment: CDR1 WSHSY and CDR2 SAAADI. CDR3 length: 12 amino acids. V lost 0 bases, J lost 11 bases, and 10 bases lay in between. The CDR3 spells CASSESEGEQYF. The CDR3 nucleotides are TGCGCCAGCAGTGAGTCAGAAGGGGAGCAGTACTTC.

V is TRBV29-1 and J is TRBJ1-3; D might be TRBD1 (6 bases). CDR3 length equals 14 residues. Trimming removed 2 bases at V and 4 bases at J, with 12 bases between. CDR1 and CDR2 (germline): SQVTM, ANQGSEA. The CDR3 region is CSVETSGAGNTIYF. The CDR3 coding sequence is TGCAGCGTTGAAACGTCGGGGGCCGGAAACACCATATATTTT.

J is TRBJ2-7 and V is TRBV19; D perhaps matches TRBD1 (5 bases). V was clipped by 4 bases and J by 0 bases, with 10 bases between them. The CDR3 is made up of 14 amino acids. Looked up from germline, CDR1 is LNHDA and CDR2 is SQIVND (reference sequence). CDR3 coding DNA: TGTGCCAGTAGTAAGCAGGGAAGCTCCTACGAGCAGTACTTC. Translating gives CASSKQGSSYEQYF.

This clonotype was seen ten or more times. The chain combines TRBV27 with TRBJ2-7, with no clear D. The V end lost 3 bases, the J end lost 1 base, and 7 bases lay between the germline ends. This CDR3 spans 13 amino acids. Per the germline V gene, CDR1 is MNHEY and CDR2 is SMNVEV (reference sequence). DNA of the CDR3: TGTGCCAGCAGTTTGACGAGTTCCTACGAGCAGTACTTC. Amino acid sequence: CASSLTSSYEQYF.

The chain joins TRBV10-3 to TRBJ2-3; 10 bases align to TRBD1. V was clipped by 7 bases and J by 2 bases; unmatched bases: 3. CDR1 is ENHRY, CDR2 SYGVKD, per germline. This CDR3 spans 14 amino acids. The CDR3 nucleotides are TGTGCCATCACCGGGACAGGGGTCACAGATACGCAGTATTTT. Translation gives CAITGTGVTDTQYF.

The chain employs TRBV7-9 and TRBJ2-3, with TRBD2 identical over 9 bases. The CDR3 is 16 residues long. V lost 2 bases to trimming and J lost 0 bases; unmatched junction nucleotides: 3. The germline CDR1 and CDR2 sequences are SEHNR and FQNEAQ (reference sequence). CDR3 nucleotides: TGTGCCAGCAGCTTATCGACTAGCGGTAGCACAGATACGCAGTATTTT. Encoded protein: CASSLSTSGSTDTQYF.

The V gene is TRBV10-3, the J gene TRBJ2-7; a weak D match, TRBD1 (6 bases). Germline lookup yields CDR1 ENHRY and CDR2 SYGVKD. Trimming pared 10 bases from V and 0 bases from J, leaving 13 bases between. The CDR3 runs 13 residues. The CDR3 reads CANAPDSSYEQYF. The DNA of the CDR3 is TGTGCCAACGCCCCGGACAGCTCCTACGAGCAGTACTTC.

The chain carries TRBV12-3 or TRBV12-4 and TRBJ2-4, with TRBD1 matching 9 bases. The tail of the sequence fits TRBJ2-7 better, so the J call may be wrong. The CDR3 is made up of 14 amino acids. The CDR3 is CASSGGTGHYEQYF. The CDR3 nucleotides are TGTGCCAGCAGTGGGGGGACAGGGCACTACGAGCAGTACTTC.

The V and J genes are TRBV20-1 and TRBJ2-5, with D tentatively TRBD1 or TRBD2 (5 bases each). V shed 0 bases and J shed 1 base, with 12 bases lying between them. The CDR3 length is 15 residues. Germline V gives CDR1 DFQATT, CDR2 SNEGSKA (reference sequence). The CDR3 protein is CSARDARGAQETQYF. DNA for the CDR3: TGCAGTGCTAGAGATGCCCGAGGGGCCCAAGAGACCCAGTACTTC.